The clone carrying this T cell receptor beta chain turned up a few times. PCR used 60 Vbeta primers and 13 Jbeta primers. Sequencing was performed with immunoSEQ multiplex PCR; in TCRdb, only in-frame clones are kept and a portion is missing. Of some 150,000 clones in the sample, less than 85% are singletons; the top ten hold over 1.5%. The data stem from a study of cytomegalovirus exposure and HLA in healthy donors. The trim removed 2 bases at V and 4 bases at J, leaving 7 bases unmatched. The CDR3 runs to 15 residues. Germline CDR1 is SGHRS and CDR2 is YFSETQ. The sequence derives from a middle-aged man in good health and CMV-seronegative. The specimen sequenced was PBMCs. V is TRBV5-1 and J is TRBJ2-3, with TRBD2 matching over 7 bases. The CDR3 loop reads CASSLLPGGADTQYF. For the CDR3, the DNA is TGCGCCAGCAGCTTATTGCCGGGGGGAGCAGATACGCAGTATTTT.